What follows is one T cell receptor beta chain and its context. Its cognate antigen is unknown. Isolation recovered at least 7 million PBMCs from every sample. Per sample, no less than 6 micrograms of total RNA were extracted. The CDR3 totals 13 residues. Germline assignment: CDR1 SGHDT and CDR2 YYEEEE. Trimming took off 4 bases at V and 6 bases at J, with 12 bases between the two ends. This specimen comes from a study of blood T cells in healthy people across ages. Study details: About one barcoded beta molecule per two T cells was the capture yield of template switching.

Points from the study as a whole: Older age coincided with a roughly linear decline in TCR beta diversity per million T cells.

A J-beta primer mix and a sample-barcoded 5' primer were used in a second PCR of about 7 to 12 cycles. MiXCR was run by TCRdb on the 5' RACE reads, yielding one entry per CDR3 protein. The table lists about 1.5 million distinct CDR3 sequences, under 55% of them singletons. The sample taken for sequencing was blood. The V call is TRBV5-6, the J call TRBJ2-3; possibly TRBD1 or TRBD2 for D (5 bases each). The source of this sequence is a woman under 30 in good health. CDR3 amino acids: CASSGTVRDTQYF. The CDR3 nucleotides read TGTGCCAGCAGCGGGACCGTTCGGGATACGCAGTATTTT. The full variable domain, completed using reference TRBV5-6 and TRBJ2-3, is DAGVTQSPTHLIKTRGQQVTLRCSPKSGHDTVSWYQQALGQGPQFIFQYYEEEERQRGNFPDRFSGHQFPNYSSELNVNALLLGDSALYLCASSGTVRDTQYFGPGTRLTVL.